A single sample is the source of the 25 T cell receptor beta chains below, sequenced in a study of T cell responses to AZD1222 COVID-19 vaccine. Method: immunoSEQ multiplex PCR; TCRdb's copy keeps in-frame clones and lacks some. The top ten hold under 2% of the sample, which has about 130,000 clones, about 90% seen once. The sample was peripheral blood, taken on day 0 of AZD1222 vaccination. The receptors shown here come from an adult in good health.

The chain recombines TRBV19 with TRBJ2-7; 8 bases fit TRBD1. Looked up from germline, CDR1 is LNHDA and CDR2 is SQIVND (reference sequence). The V gene end was trimmed by 7 bases and the J gene end by 2 bases; junction bases not matched to a gene: 13. This CDR3 is built from 16 residues. The CDR3 protein is CASTPTGTGMAYEQYF. The CDR3 region has the DNA TGTGCCAGTACTCCGACCGGGACAGGTATGGCCTACGAGCAGTACTTC.

The V call is TRBV19, the J call TRBJ2-1; D unresolved. Looked up from germline, CDR1 is LNHDA and CDR2 is SQIVND (reference sequence). The CDR3 covers 15 residues. V was pared by 6 bases and J by 7 bases, with 19 bases between. The CDR3 here is CASSYTPRVWNEQFF. The CDR3 coding sequence is TGTGCCAGTAGCTACACTCCCCGGGTCTGGAATGAGCAGTTCTTC. The full variable domain, rest sourced from reference TRBV19 and TRBJ2-1, is DGGITQSPKYLFRKEGQNVTLSCEQNLNHDAMYWYRQDPGQGLRLIYYSQIVNDFQKGDIAEGYSVSREKKESFPLTVTSAQKNPTAFYLCASSYTPRVWNEQFFGPGTRLTVL.

J is TRBJ1-1 and V is TRBV4-2; D gene uncertain. CDR1 is LGHNA and CDR2 is YNFKEQ in the germline V gene. CDR3 length: 14 amino acids. The V gene lost 1 base and the J gene lost 1 base, with 7 bases spanning the gap. CDR3: CASSQVVGNTEAFF. CDR3 DNA: TGTGCCAGCAGCCAAGTGGTGGGGAACACTGAAGCTTTCTTT.

The gene calls are TRBV5-1 and TRBJ1-5, with 9 bases identical to TRBD1. The germline CDR1 and CDR2 sequences are SGHRS and YFSETQ. This CDR3 has 15 amino acids. V lost 0 bases and J lost 5; bases outside the gene matches: 3. The CDR3 reads CASSLGQGEYQPQHF. The CDR3 DNA reads TGCGCCAGCAGCTTGGGACAGGGGGAGTATCAGCCCCAGCATTTT.

The rearrangement uses TRBV5-6 and TRBJ2-1; D not resolved. V gave up 2 bases and J gave up 10 bases, with 7 bases separating them. CDR3 size: 11 residues. The germline V gene has CDR1 SGHDT and CDR2 YYEEEE. The CDR3 loop reads CASSLDGEQFF. CDR3 DNA: TGTGCCAGCAGCTTAGACGGGGAGCAGTTCTTC.

J is TRBJ2-6 and V is TRBV3-1 (or the pseudogene TRBV3-2); D call uncertain. Deletions cut 4 bases from V and 2 bases from J, with 6 bases between. Germline V gene data show CDR1 as LGHDT and CDR2 as YNNKEL (reference sequence). CDR3 length equals 14 residues. CDR3 residues: CASSPLAGANVLTF. The CDR3, as DNA: TGTGCCAGCAGCCCCCTGGCTGGGGCCAACGTCCTGACTTTC.

The V gene is TRBV10-3, the J gene TRBJ1-2; the D is unclear. This CDR3 has 17 residues. Germline CDR1 is ENHRY and CDR2 is SYGVKD. Trimming removed 0 bases at V and 9 bases at J, with 23 bases between. The CDR3 nucleotides read TGTGCCATCAGTGAGTCCCCATCCCTCTTGGGAAGGAGGAGCTACACCTTC. Its translation: CAISESPSLLGRRSYTF.

The gene calls are TRBV6-5 and TRBJ1-2, with 7 nucleotides matching TRBD1. With 10 bases clipped from V and 7 bases from J, the junction kept 15 bases outside the gene matches. In germline, CDR1 is MNHEY, CDR2 SVGAGI. The CDR3 consists of 14 residues. The CDR3 sequence: CATNMGQRALGYTF. DNA for the CDR3: TGTGCCACCAACATGGGACAGAGGGCGCTTGGCTACACCTTC.

The rearrangement uses TRBV24-1 and TRBJ1-2; unclear D gene. Germline lookup yields CDR1 KGHDR and CDR2 SFDVKD. Trimming shortened V by 5 bases and J by 8 bases, and 17 bases separated the two germline ends. The CDR3 has 14 residues. Written as DNA, the CDR3 is TGTGCCACCAGTGCGACACCGGGCCTAGGGGGCTACACCTTC. Translated: CATSATPGLGGYTF.

The V and J genes are TRBV2 and TRBJ1-5, with D unresolved. The V gene's germline CDR1 is SNHLY and CDR2 FYNNEI. V lost 5 bases and J lost 3, with 5 bases in between. This CDR3 has 12 residues. The CDR3 DNA reads TGTGCCAGCAGTCCCCTCAATCAGCCCCAGCATTTT. This encodes CASSPLNQPQHF.

This chain links TRBV5-6 with TRBJ1-2, with TRBD1 as a possible D gene (5 bases). The CDR3 has 18 amino acids. V was trimmed by 0 bases and J by 8 bases, leaving 26 bases between them. CDR1 and CDR2 from the germline V gene are SGHDT and YYEEEE. The CDR3 here is CASSLGGLGDQINIGYTF. CDR3 nucleotides: TGTGCCAGCAGCTTGGGAGGTTTGGGGGACCAAATTAATATCGGCTACACCTTC.

This chain connects TRBV6-5 to TRBJ1-1; 9 bases are a match to TRBD1. Germline CDR1 MNHEY, CDR2 SVGAGI. The J segment lost 4 bases and the V segment lost 10 bases, leaving 10 bases of the junction unmatched. The CDR3 spans 14 residues. CDR3 amino acids: CATLGQGPSTEAFF. In nucleotides, the CDR3 is TGTGCCACCTTAGGACAGGGGCCTTCCACTGAAGCTTTCTTT.

V gene TRBV7-2 combines with J gene TRBJ1-1, with D uncertain. V lost 2 bases and J lost 7, with 11 bases in between. CDR1 SGHTA and CDR2 FQGNSA come from the germline V gene. There are 13 residues in the CDR3. The CDR3 loop is CASSLNSDGEAFF. As DNA, the CDR3 is TGTGCCAGCAGCTTAAACAGCGATGGTGAAGCTTTCTTT.

V and J are TRBV6-5 and TRBJ1-5; 9 positions match TRBD1. The V gene end was trimmed by 6 bases and the J gene end by 10 bases; junction bases not matched to a gene: 4. CDR1 MNHEY and CDR2 SVGAGI come from the germline V gene. The CDR3 sequence is 12 residues long. The CDR3 DNA reads TGTGCCAGCAGGGGGGGACAGGGCCCCCAGCATTTT. Protein: CASRGGQGPQHF.

V and J are TRBV28 and TRBJ2-1; 10 bases agree with TRBD2. V lost 4 bases and J lost 8; bases outside the gene matches: 11. This CDR3 comprises 16 residues. Germline CDR1 is MDHEN and CDR2 is SYDVKM. The CDR3 is CASSSLAGAGTYEQFF. DNA of the CDR3: TGTGCCAGCAGTTCGCTAGCGGGAGCGGGTACATATGAGCAGTTCTTC.

The V and J genes are TRBV6-1 and TRBJ1-6, with D hard to call. In germline, CDR1 is MNHNS, CDR2 SASEGT. This CDR3 has 15 residues. V was cut by 2 bases and J by 5 bases, with 10 bases left in between. The chain's CDR3 is CASSESEGHNSPLHF. In nucleotides, the CDR3 is TGTGCCAGCAGTGAAAGCGAGGGCCATAATTCACCCCTCCACTTT.

CDR3 nucleotide sequence: TGTGCTAGTGGGACTCTTTTCGATCAGCCCCAGCATTTT. It specifies CASGTLFDQPQHF. The rearrangement uses TRBV12-5 and TRBJ1-5; D gene uncertain. The V end lost 6 bases, the J end lost 5 bases, and 11 bases lay between the germline ends. CDR3 length: 13 residues. Germline loops: CDR1 LGHNT, CDR2 FRNRAP.

The chain employs TRBV6-5 and TRBJ1-2; 8 bases match TRBD1. V lost 2 bases and J lost 4; bases outside the gene matches: 6. CDR3 length: 15 residues. In germline, CDR1 is MNHEY, CDR2 SVGAGI. CDR3 in amino acids: CASSYKGQGFYGYTF. The CDR3 DNA sequence: TGTGCCAGCAGTTACAAAGGACAGGGCTTCTATGGCTACACCTTC.

The chain carries TRBV6-5 and TRBJ1-1; a possible D gene is TRBD1 (5 bases). The CDR3 loop spans 15 amino acids. V lost 0 bases and J lost 5, with 13 bases in between. The germline V gene has CDR1 MNHEY and CDR2 SVGAGI. DNA for the CDR3: TGTGCCAGCAGTTACTCGAGCGGGGGTGGAACTGAAGCTTTCTTT. Translation gives CASSYSSGGGTEAFF.

The chain recombines TRBV2 with TRBJ1-5; tentative D call: TRBD1 (5 bases). Germline CDR1 and CDR2: SNHLY and FYNNEI. The CDR3 is 12 amino acids. Deletions cut 6 bases from V and 9 bases from J, with 12 bases between. CDR3 in DNA: TGTGCCAGCAGGGGGGGACCGGCGCCCCAGCATTTT. Translation: CASRGGPAPQHF.

V gene TRBV5-1 combines with J gene TRBJ2-6; D is possibly TRBD2 (5 bases). The CDR3 is made up of 14 amino acids. Deletions cut 6 bases from V and 4 bases from J, with 11 bases between. Germline CDR1 and CDR2: SGHRS and YFSETQ. The CDR3 region has the DNA TGCGCCAGCACTGAGGGAACGGGGGCCAACGTCCTGACTTTC. Translating it yields CASTEGTGANVLTF. Combining the CDR3 with reference TRBV5-1 and TRBJ2-6 gives the whole variable domain KAGVTQTPRYLIKTRGQQVTLSCSPISGHRSVSWYQQTPGQGLQFLFEYFSETQRNKGNFPGRFSGRQFSNSRSEMNVSTLELGDSALYLCASTEGTGANVLTFGAGSRLTVL.

The chain has TRBV3-1 (or the pseudogene TRBV3-2) and TRBJ2-7; D not certain. CDR3 size: 12 residues. Germline CDR1 and CDR2: LGHDT and YNNKEL (reference sequence). V lost 1 base, J lost 8 bases, and 9 bases lay in between. CDR3 sequence reads: CASSQATDKQYF. DNA for the CDR3: TGTGCCAGCAGCCAAGCGACGGATAAGCAGTACTTC.

J is TRBJ1-2 and V is TRBV6-5; TRBD1 matches at 7 bases. With V trimmed by 2 bases and J by 8 bases, 11 bases remained unmatched. CDR3 length equals 15 residues. Germline V gives CDR1 MNHEY, CDR2 SVGAGI. The CDR3 reads CASSYPGGQDEGYTF. CDR3 DNA: TGTGCCAGCAGTTACCCAGGCGGACAGGACGAGGGCTACACCTTC.

Comment on this clone: Other DNA sequences in the sample encode the same CDR3. This chain uses TRBV5-1 with TRBJ1-1; D possibly corresponds to TRBD1 (6 bases). This CDR3 is 14 amino acids long. Germline assignment: CDR1 SGHRS and CDR2 YFSETQ. The V gene lost 2 bases and the J gene lost 4 bases, with 12 bases spanning the gap. The CDR3 bases are TGCGCCAGCAGCTTACAGGGAGGAAGCACTGAAGCTTTCTTT. It is translated as CASSLQGGSTEAFF.

The V gene is TRBV19, the J gene TRBJ2-7, with D tentatively TRBD1 (5 bases). This CDR3 comprises 13 residues. Trimming cost V 8 bases and J 1 base, with 12 bases left between them. Germline-derived CDR1 and CDR2 are LNHDA and SQIVND (reference sequence). DNA of the CDR3: TGTGCCAGTGGTGTCAGGGTGTCCTACGAGCAGTACTTC. Translating gives CASGVRVSYEQYF.